Detailed here is one T cell receptor beta chain. Germline CDR1 SQVTM, CDR2 ANQGSEA. With 3 bases removed from V and 1 base from J, the gap between germline ends came to 6 bases. This CDR3 contains 12 residues. The data were taken from a study of cytomegalovirus exposure and HLA in healthy donors. Assay used: immunoSEQ multiplex PCR; TCRdb lists only in-frame clones, some missing. The sample has under 300,000 clones; approximately 83% are singletons. The TCR was taken from a woman aged 18-29 years in good health and CMV-seronegative. Sequences were obtained from PBMCs. The chain employs TRBV29-1 and TRBJ1-2; D not certain. CDR3 loop: CSVDEFNYGYTF. The CDR3 DNA follows: TGCAGCGTTGACGAGTTTAACTATGGCTACACCTTC.